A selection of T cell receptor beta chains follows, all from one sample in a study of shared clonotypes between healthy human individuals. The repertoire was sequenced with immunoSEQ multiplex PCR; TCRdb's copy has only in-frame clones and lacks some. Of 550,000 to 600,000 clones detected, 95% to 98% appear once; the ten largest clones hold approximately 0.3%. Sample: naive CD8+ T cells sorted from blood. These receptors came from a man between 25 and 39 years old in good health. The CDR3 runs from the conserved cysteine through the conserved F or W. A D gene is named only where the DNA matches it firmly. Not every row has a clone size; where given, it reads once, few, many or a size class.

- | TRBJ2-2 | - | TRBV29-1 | CSVATEAGELFF | TGCAGCGTTGCCACAGAGGCCGGGGAGCTGTTTTTT
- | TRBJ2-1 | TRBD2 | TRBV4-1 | CASSHLGAGAQYNEQFF | TGCGCCAGCAGCCATCTTGGGGCGGGAGCGCAGTACAATGAGCAGTTCTTC
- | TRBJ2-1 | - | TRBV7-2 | CASSLGRSRLNEQFF | TGTGCCAGCAGCTTAGGGCGGTCGCGTCTCAATGAGCAGTTCTTC
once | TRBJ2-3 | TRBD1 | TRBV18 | CASSPPLTGADTQYF | TGTGCCAGCTCACCACCGTTGACAGGGGCAGATACGCAGTATTTT
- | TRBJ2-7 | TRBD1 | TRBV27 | CASSRTGASQYF | TGTGCCAGCAGTAGAACAGGGGCATCGCAGTACTTC
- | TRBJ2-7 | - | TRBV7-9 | CASSFGDYEQYF | TGTGCCAGCAGCTTTGGAGACTACGAGCAGTACTTC
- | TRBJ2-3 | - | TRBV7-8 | CASSLAGGSVDTQYF | TGTGCCAGCAGCTTAGCGGGGGGCAGCGTAGATACGCAGTATTTT
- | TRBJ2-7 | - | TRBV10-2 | CASSEGQYQYEQYF | TGCGCCAGCAGTGAAGGACAGTATCAATACGAGCAGTACTTC
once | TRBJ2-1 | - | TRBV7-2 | CASSSDSSNEQFF | TGTGCCAGCAGCTCGGACTCTTCCAATGAGCAGTTCTTC
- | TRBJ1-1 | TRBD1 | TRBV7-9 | CASSYTRGLMEAFF | TGTGCCAGCAGCTATACAAGGGGGCTGATGGAAGCTTTCTTT
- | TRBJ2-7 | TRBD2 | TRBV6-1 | CASSDSGRAIYEQYF | TGTGCCAGCAGTGATAGCGGGAGAGCTATCTACGAGCAGTACTTC
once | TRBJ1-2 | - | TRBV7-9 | CASSLASTWTAYGYTF | TGTGCCAGCAGCTTAGCCTCAACGTGGACAGCCTATGGCTACACCTTC
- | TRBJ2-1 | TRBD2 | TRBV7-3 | CASSFGLAGEAYNEQFF | TGTGCCAGCAGCTTCGGTTTAGCGGGAGAGGCCTACAATGAGCAGTTCTTC
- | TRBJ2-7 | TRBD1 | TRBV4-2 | CASSLGDRGNYEQYF | TGTGCCAGCAGCCTGGGTGACAGGGGGAACTACGAGCAGTACTTC
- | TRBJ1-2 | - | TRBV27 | CASSGSIGGYTF | TGTGCCAGCAGTGGGAGCATTGGTGGCTACACCTTC
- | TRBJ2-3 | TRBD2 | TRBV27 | CASSLLAVTGGDTQYF | TGTGCCAGCAGTTTACTAGCGGTGACCGGGGGAGATACGCAGTATTTT
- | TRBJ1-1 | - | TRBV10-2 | CASSESMGGQVAFF | TGCGCCAGCAGTGAGTCGATGGGGGGACAAGTGGCTTTCTTT
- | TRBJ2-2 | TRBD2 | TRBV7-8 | CASSFGTSSPGELFF | TGTGCCAGCAGCTTCGGGACTAGCAGCCCCGGGGAGCTGTTTTTT
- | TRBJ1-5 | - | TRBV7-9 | CASSGIYSNQPQHF | TGTGCCAGCAGCGGTATATATAGCAATCAGCCCCAGCATTTT
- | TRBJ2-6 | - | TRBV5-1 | CASSTDKASFWANVLTF | TGCGCCAGCAGCACCGACAAGGCCTCCTTTTGGGCCAACGTCCTGACTTTC
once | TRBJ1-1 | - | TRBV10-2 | CASSEGENTEAFF | TGCGCCAGCAGTGAGGGAGAGAACACTGAAGCTTTCTTT
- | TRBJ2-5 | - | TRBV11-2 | CASSLFSETQYF | TGTGCCAGCAGCTTATTTTCAGAGACCCAGTACTTC
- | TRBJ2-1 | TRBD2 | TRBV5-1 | CASSLAAGGPHNEQFF | TGCGCCAGCAGCTTGGCAGCGGGAGGGCCCCACAATGAGCAGTTCTTC
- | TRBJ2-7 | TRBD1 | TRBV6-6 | CASRDLAGGNEQYF | TGTGCCAGCAGAGATCTTGCAGGGGGCAACGAGCAGTACTTC
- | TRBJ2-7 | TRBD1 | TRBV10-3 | CAISESRQGALYEQYF | TGTGCCATCAGTGAGTCGCGGCAGGGGGCTCTCTACGAGCAGTACTTC
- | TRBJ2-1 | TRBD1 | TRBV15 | CATSRGKTGVYNEQFF | TGTGCCACCAGCAGAGGGAAGACAGGGGTATACAATGAGCAGTTCTTC
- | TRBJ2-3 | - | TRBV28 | CASSWGLTSTDTQYF | TGTGCCAGCAGTTGGGGCTTAACCAGCACAGATACGCAGTATTTT
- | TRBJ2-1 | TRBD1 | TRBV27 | CASSVGTGGYNEQFF | TGTGCCAGCAGTGTGGGGACAGGGGGCTACAATGAGCAGTTCTTC
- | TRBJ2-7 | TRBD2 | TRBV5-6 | CASSQGLAGVYEQYF | TGTGCCAGCAGCCAGGGACTAGCGGGAGTCTACGAGCAGTACTTC
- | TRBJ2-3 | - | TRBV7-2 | CASSLRGGTDTQYF | TGTGCCAGCAGCTTGCGGGGAGGCACAGATACGCAGTATTTT
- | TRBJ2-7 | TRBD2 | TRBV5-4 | CASSQTGTRSYEQYF | TGTGCCAGCAGCCAAACCGGGACTAGGTCCTACGAGCAGTACTTC
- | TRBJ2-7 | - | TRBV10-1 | CASSETASYEQYF | TGCGCCAGCTCGGAGACAGCTTCCTACGAGCAGTACTTC
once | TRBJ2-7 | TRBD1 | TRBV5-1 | CASSPGQGRPYEQYF | TGCGCCAGCAGCCCCGGACAGGGTAGACCCTACGAGCAGTACTTC
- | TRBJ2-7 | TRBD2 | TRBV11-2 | CASRLAGGLHEQYF | TGTGCCAGTCGACTAGCGGGAGGGCTACACGAGCAGTACTTC
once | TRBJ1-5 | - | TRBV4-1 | CASSQEKGAGNQPQHF | TGCGCCAGCAGCCAAGAGAAAGGGGCTGGCAATCAGCCCCAGCATTTT
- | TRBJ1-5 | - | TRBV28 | CASSLTYFTGVGSNQPQHF | TGTGCCAGCAGCTTGACTTATTTTACGGGGGTTGGGAGCAATCAACCCCAGCATTTT
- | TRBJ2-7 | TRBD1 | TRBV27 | CASKQTAGGAANEQYF | TGTGCCAGCAAACAAACGGCAGGGGGTGCCGCGAACGAGCAGTACTTC
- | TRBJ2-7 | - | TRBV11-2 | CASSPLDSHYEQYF | TGTGCCAGCAGCCCTTTGGACAGCCACTACGAGCAGTACTTC
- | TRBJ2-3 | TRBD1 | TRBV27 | CASSTADRASTDTQYF | TGTGCCAGCAGTACCGCGGACAGGGCGAGTACAGATACGCAGTATTTT
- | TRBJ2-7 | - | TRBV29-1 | CSVEGFTDSYEQYF | TGCAGCGTTGAAGGATTTACAGATTCATACGAGCAGTACTTC
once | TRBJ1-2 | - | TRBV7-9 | CARTSGTWDGYTF | TGTGCCAGAACCTCAGGGACGTGGGATGGCTACACCTTC
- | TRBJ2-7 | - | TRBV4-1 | CASSQVPHYEQYF | TGCGCCAGCAGCCAAGTTCCTCACTACGAGCAGTACTTC
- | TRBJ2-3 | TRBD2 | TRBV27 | CASSLLASGRSDTQYF | TGTGCCAGCAGTTTATTGGCTAGCGGGAGGTCAGATACGCAGTATTTT
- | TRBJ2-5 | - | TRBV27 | CASRDSPQETQYF | TGTGCCAGCCGTGACTCCCCCCAAGAGACCCAGTACTTC
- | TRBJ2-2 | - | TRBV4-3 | CASSQEGVGFTGELFF | TGCGCCAGCAGCCAAGAGGGAGTGGGTTTCACCGGGGAGCTGTTTTTT
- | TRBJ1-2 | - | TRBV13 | CASSLGKGSYGYTF | TGTGCCAGCAGCTTAGGGAAGGGGTCCTATGGCTACACCTTC
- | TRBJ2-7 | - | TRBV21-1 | CASSKVSLPSGRREQYF | TGTGCCAGCAGCAAAGTCAGCCTACCTAGCGGGAGAAGGGAGCAGTACTTC
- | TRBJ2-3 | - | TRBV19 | CASSSTWDTQYF | TGTGCCAGTAGTTCCACTTGGGATACGCAGTATTTT
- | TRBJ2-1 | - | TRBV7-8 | CASSVQGTYNEQFF | TGTGCCAGCAGCGTTCAGGGCACCTACAATGAGCAGTTCTTC
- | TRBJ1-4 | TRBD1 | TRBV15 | CATSGGTEHLNEKLFF | TGTGCCACCAGCGGCGGGACAGAACACCTTAATGAAAAACTGTTTTTT
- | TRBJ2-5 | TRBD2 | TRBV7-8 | CASSRRLAGLQETQYF | TGTGCCAGCAGCCGCCGACTAGCGGGCCTCCAAGAGACCCAGTACTTC
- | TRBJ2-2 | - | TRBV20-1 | CSARERGELFF | TGCAGTGCTAGAGAAAGGGGGGAGCTGTTTTTT
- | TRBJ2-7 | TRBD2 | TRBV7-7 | CASSPGRGREQYF | TGTGCTAGCAGCCCCGGGAGGGGACGCGAGCAGTACTTC
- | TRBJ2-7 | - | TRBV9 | CASSGGTGHEQYF | TGTGCCAGCAGCGGGGGAACAGGGCACGAGCAGTACTTC